Given below is one TCR beta chain in context. What it recognizes is unknown. This entry belongs to a study of T cell responses to AZD1222 COVID-19 vaccine. Findings and limits, study-wide: Repertoire sampling was restricted to post-peak T cell response timepoints. CD4 TCRs covered the whole spike, strongest at regions 160-218 and 743-854. There were mostly white British donors and more females than males, and clonal diversity was possibly underestimated. Reportedly, nearly half the spike-specific TCRs target unmutated variant regions.

V lost 1 base, J lost 13 bases, and 5 bases stayed unmatched. The germline V gene has CDR1 SGHTA and CDR2 FQGNSA. The CDR3 is 13 residues long. Generated by immunoSEQ multiplex PCR, the TCRdb table keeps only in-frame clones and is missing some. The repertoire consists of roughly 150,000 clones, with 85% to 90% occurring once and the leading ten covering about 8.9%. The genes are TRBV7-2 and TRBJ2-1; 9 bases align to TRBD1. The receptor's source is an adult who received the AZD1222 COVID-19 vaccine. The material sequenced was peripheral blood, taken 28 days after the second AZD1222 dose. DNA for the CDR3: TGTGCCAGCAGCTTAGAGGGACAGGGTCTTCAGTTCTTC. The encoded protein is CASSLEGQGLQFF.